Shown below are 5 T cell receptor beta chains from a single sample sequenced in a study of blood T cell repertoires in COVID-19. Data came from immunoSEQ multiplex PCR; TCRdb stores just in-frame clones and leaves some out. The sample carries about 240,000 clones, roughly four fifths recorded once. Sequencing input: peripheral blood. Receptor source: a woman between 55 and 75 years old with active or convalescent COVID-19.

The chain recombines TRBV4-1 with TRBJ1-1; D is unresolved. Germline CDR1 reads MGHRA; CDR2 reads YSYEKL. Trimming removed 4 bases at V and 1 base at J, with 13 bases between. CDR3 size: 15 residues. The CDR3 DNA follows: TGCGCCAGCAGCCCGTCACCAGGTCCGAACACTGAAGCTTTCTTT. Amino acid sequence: CASSPSPGPNTEAFF.

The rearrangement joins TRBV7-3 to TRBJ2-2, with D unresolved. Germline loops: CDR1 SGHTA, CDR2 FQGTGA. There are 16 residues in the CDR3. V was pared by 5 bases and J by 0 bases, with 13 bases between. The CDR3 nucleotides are TGTGCCAGCAGCCCTAACCCGTCAACGAACACCGGGGAGCTGTTTTTT. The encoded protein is CASSPNPSTNTGELFF.

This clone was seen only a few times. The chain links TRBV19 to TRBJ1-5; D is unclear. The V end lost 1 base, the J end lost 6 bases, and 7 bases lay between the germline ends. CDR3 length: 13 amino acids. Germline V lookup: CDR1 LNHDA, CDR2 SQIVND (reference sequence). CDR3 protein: CASSIGRGQPQHF. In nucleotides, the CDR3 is TGTGCCAGTAGTATAGGTCGGGGTCAGCCCCAGCATTTT.

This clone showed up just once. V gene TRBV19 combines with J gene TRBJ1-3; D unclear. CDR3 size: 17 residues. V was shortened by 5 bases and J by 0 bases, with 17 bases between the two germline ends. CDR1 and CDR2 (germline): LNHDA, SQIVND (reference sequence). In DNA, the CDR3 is TGTGCCAGTAGTCTCGGGTGGCCGAGCTCCTCTGGAAACACCATATATTTT. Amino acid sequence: CASSLGWPSSSGNTIYF.

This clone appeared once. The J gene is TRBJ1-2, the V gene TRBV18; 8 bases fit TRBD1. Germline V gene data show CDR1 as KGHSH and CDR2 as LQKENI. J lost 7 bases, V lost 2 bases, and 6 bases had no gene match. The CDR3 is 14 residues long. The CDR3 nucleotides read TGTGCCAGCTCACCAGACAGGGGATACAGTGGCTACACCTTC. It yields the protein CASSPDRGYSGYTF.